The 4 T cell receptor beta chains presented below share a single source sample, sequenced in a study of memory CD4+ T cells and cytomegalovirus serostatus. Single viable CD3+CD4+CD8-CD45RO+ cells were sorted as the memory CD4+ T cells. Produced via immunoSEQ multiplex PCR; TCRdb's table is partial and in-frame only. The sample yields approximately 47,000 clones, around 78% seen once. The specimen sequenced was memory CD4+ T cells from blood. The receptors were sampled from an adult in good health and CMV-seronegative.

This clone was found a few times. The rearrangement joins TRBV28 to TRBJ1-3, with D perhaps TRBD1 (6 bases). Looked up from germline, CDR1 is MDHEN and CDR2 is SYDVKM. Trimming shortened V by 3 bases and J by 4 bases, and 16 bases separated the two germline ends. There are 16 residues in the CDR3. In DNA, the CDR3 is TGTGCCAGCAGTTTGGGGGGGGCGCTGGCCGGAAACACCATATATTTT. Its translation: CASSLGGALAGNTIYF.

The chain recombines TRBV4-2 with TRBJ2-1; TRBD2 agrees at 8 bases. Trimming removed 3 bases from V and 2 bases from J; junction bases left unmatched: 6. This CDR3 has 16 amino acids. CDR1 is LGHNA and CDR2 is YNFKEQ in the germline V gene. As DNA, the CDR3 is TGTGCCAGCAGCCAGGCCGGGGGGGTGGCCTACAATGAGCAGTTCTTC. It specifies CASSQAGGVAYNEQFF.

The V and J genes are TRBV13 and TRBJ2-5; D is uncertain. CDR1 and CDR2 from the germline V gene are PRHDT and FYEKMQ (reference sequence). V gave up 1 base and J gave up 4 bases, with 7 bases separating them. The CDR3 has 13 amino acids. CDR3 sequence reads: CASSLDRRETQYF. The DNA for the CDR3 is TGTGCCAGCAGCTTAGACAGAAGAGAGACCCAGTACTTC.

CDR3: CASSISLAADRELFF. As DNA, the CDR3 is TGTGCCAGTAGTATTAGTTTGGCGGCCGACCGGGAGCTGTTTTTT. This chain joins TRBV19 and TRBJ2-2; D remains ambiguous. With 3 bases removed from V and 9 bases from J, the gap between germline ends came to 17 bases. The CDR3 is made up of 15 amino acids. In germline, CDR1 is LNHDA, CDR2 SQIVND (reference sequence).